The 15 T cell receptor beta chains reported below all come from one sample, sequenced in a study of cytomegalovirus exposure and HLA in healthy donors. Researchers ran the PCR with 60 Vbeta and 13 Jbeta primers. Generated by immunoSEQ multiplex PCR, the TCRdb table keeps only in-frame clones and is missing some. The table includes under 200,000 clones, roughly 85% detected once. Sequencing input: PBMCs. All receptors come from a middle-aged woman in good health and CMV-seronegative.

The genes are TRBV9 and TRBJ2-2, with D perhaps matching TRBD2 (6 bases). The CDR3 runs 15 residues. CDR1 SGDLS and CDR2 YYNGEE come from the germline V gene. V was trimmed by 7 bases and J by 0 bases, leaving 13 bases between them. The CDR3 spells CASSWGLANTGELFF. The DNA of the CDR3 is TGTGCCAGCTCCTGGGGACTCGCGAACACCGGGGAGCTGTTTTTT.

The chain's CDR3 is CASSRRSGANYEQYF. In DNA, the CDR3 is TGTGCCAGCAGCCGGCGATCAGGGGCAAACTACGAGCAGTACTTC. The chain uses TRBV5-5 and TRBJ2-5; D possibly corresponds to TRBD1 (6 bases). The DNA end lines up better with TRBJ2-7; the J call may be wrong. Germline CDR1 SGHKS, CDR2 YYEKEE (reference sequence). The CDR3 consists of 15 residues.

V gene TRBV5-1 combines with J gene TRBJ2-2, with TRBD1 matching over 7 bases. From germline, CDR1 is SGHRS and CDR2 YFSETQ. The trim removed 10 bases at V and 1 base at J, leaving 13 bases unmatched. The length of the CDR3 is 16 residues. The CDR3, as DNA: TGCGCCGGCCGAATACAGGGGTCCGGGAACACCGGGGAGCTGTTTTTT. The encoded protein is CAGRIQGSGNTGELFF.

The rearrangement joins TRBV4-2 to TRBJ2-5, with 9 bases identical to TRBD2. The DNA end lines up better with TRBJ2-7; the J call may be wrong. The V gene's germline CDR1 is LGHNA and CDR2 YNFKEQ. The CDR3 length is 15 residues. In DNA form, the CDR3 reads TGTGCCAGCAGCCAAGTAGCGGGGGATTCCTACGAGCAGTACTTC. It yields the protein CASSQVAGDSYEQYF.

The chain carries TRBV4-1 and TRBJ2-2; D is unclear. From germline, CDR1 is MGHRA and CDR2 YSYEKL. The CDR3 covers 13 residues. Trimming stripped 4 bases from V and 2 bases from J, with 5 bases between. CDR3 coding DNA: TGCGCCAGCAGCCTAGCAAACACCGGGGAGCTGTTTTTT. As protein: CASSLANTGELFF.

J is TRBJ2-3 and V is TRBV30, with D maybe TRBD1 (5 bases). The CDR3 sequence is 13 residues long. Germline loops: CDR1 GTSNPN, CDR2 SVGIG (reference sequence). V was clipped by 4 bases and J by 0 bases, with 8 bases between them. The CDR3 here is CAWTGSSTDTQYF. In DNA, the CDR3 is TGTGCCTGGACAGGGTCTAGCACAGATACGCAGTATTTT.

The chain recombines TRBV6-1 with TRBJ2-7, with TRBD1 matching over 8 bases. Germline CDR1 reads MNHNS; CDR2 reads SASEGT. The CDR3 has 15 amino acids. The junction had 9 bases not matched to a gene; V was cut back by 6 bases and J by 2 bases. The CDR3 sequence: CASRPDRELAYEQYF. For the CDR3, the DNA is TGTGCCAGCAGACCGGACAGGGAGCTCGCCTACGAGCAGTACTTC.

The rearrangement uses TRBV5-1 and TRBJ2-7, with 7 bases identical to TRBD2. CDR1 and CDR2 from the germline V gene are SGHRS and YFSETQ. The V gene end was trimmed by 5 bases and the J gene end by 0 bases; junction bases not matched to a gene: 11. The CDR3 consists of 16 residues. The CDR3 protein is CASRGDGGGTSYEQYF. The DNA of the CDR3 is TGCGCCAGCAGAGGGGATGGGGGGGGTACCTCCTACGAGCAGTACTTC.

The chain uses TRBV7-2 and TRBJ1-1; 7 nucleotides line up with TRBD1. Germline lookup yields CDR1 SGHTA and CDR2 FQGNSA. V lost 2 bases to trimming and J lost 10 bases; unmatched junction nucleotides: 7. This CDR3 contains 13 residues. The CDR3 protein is CASSLTRTGAAFF. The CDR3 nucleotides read TGTGCCAGCAGCTTAACGAGGACAGGTGCAGCTTTCTTT.

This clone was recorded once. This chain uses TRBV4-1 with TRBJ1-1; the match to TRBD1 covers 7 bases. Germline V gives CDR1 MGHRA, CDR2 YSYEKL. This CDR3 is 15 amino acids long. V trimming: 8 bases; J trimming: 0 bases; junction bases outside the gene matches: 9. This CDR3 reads CASLPLGQMNTEAFF. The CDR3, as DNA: TGCGCCAGCCTACCCCTGGGACAGATGAACACTGAAGCTTTCTTT.

Here the CDR3 reads CASSLARAGSGNTIYF. CDR3 nucleotides: TGTGCCAGCAGCTTAGCTAGGGCGGGCTCTGGAAACACCATATATTTT. V is TRBV7-2 and J is TRBJ1-3; no clear D. Trimming removed 0 bases at V and 0 bases at J, with 9 bases between. Looked up from germline, CDR1 is SGHTA and CDR2 is FQGNSA. This CDR3 comprises 16 residues.

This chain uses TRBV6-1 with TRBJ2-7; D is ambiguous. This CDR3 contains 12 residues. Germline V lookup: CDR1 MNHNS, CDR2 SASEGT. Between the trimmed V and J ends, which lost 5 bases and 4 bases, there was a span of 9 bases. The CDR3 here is CASSQRSYEQYF. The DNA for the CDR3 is TGTGCCAGCAGTCAGCGCTCGTACGAGCAGTACTTC.

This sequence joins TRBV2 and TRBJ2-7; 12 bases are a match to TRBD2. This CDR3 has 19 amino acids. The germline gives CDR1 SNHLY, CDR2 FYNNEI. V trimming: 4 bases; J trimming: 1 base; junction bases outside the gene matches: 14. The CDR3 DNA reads TGTGCCAGCAGTGTCGCCCCCCCACTAGCGGGAGGTGGGTCCTACGAGCAGTACTTC. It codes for CASSVAPPLAGGGSYEQYF.

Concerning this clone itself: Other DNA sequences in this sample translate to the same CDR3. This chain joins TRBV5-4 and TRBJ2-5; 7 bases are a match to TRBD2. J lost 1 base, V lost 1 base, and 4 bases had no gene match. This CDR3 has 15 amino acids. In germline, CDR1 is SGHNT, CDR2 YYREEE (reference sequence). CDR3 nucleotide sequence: TGTGCCAGCAGCTTGAGCGGGACTGCCCAAGAGACCCAGTACTTC. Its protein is CASSLSGTAQETQYF.

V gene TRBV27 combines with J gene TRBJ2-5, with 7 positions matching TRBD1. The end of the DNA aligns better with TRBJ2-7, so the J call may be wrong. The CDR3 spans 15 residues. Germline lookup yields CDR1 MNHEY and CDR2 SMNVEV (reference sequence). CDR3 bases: TGTGCCAGCAGTTTAGAGGCTGCGACAGGGATCGAGCAGTACTTC. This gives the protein CASSLEAATGIEQYF.